Detailed here is one T cell receptor beta chain. The sample originates from a study of OX40 agonist ivuxolimab in advanced cancers. Background on the study: From roughly 20 to 90 years was the age range, with a mean of around 57 years, and around 83% were male.

Trimming removed 4 bases from V and 3 bases from J, with 9 bases in between. The CDR3 totals 12 residues. Germline V lookup: CDR1 SQVTM, CDR2 ANQGSEA. Assay used: immunoSEQ multiplex PCR; TCRdb lists only in-frame clones, some missing. The sample shows about 77,000 clones, approximately 87% of them seen only once. The V and J genes are TRBV29-1 and TRBJ1-2, with D tentatively TRBD1 (5 bases). The sample here was CD4+ or CD8+ T cells sorted from blood, taken in a trial of the OX40 agonist ivuxolimab. This clonotype was obtained from an adult with an advanced solid tumor such as melanoma, head and neck, liver or kidney cancer. The CDR3 nucleotides are TGCAGCGTTGTTTGGGGCGACTATGGCTACACCTTC. Amino acid sequence: CSVVWGDYGYTF.